The 29 T cell receptor beta chains given below trace back to one sample, sequenced in a study of blood T cell repertoires in COVID-19. Profiled with immunoSEQ multiplex PCR; TCRdb holds only in-frame clones, not every one. The profile covers 150,000 to 200,000 clones, with 84% appearing a single time and less than 15% taken by the ten largest. Sequencing was carried out using PBMCs or T cells enriched from blood (not recorded which). These receptors were collected from a man aged 45-65 years who had recovered from COVID-19.

This clone is medium-sized. The chain is built from TRBV11-2 and TRBJ2-1, with TRBD1 matching 7 bases. V shed 4 bases, J shed 9 bases, and the junction held 6 bases outside the gene matches. Germline CDR1 and CDR2: SGHAT and FQNNGV. The CDR3 extends over 13 amino acids. The CDR3 DNA follows: TGTGCCAGCAGCTCCCAGGGGACAGCTGAGCAGTTCTTC. This encodes CASSSQGTAEQFF.

The V and J genes are TRBV7-2 and TRBJ2-3; 10 bases align to TRBD2. The CDR3 runs to 16 residues. Germline V gives CDR1 SGHTA, CDR2 FQGNSA. V dropped 2 bases and J dropped 2; count of bases not matched to a gene: 4. In nucleotides, the CDR3 is TGTGCCAGCAGCTTAAGCGGGGGGGGTATCACAGATACGCAGTATTTT. Translation gives CASSLSGGGITDTQYF.

V is TRBV6-5 and J is TRBJ2-7; D might be TRBD2 (5 bases). The germline CDR1 and CDR2 sequences are MNHEY and SVGAGI. The CDR3 is 15 residues long. Trimming pared 6 bases from V and 2 bases from J, leaving 17 bases between. For the CDR3, the DNA is TGTGCCAGCAGACCCCCCCGGGGTAGTCCCTACGAGCAGTACTTC. As protein: CASRPPRGSPYEQYF.

The chain is built from TRBV6-5 and TRBJ2-7, with TRBD1 matching over 12 bases. Germline assignment: CDR1 MNHEY and CDR2 SVGAGI. CDR3 length equals 15 residues. The V segment lost 0 bases and the J segment 7 bases; nucleotides outside the gene matches: 4. CDR3 protein: CASSYSGQGAREQYF. In DNA, the CDR3 is TGTGCCAGCAGTTACTCGGGACAGGGGGCGAGGGAGCAGTACTTC.

This chain joins TRBV5-1 and TRBJ1-1; maybe TRBD1 (5 bases). This CDR3 has 13 amino acids. The V end was cut by 3 bases, the J end by 1 base, with 7 bases between. Germline V gives CDR1 SGHRS, CDR2 YFSETQ. The CDR3 here is CASSWGENTEAFF. The CDR3 DNA follows: TGCGCCAGCAGCTGGGGGGAGAACACTGAAGCTTTCTTT. Full variable domain (outside the CDR3, taken from reference TRBV5-1 and TRBJ1-1): KAGVTQTPRYLIKTRGQQVTLSCSPISGHRSVSWYQQTPGQGLQFLFEYFSETQRNKGNFPGRFSGRQFSNSRSEMNVSTLELGDSALYLCASSWGENTEAFFGQGTRLTVV.

The chain combines TRBV28 with TRBJ1-4; 7 bases are a match to TRBD1. CDR3 length: 15 residues. Germline loops: CDR1 MDHEN, CDR2 SYDVKM. V shed 5 bases, J shed 8 bases, and the junction held 11 bases outside the gene matches. CDR3 sequence (DNA): TGTGCCAGCAGTGCCTCACAGGGGAGGAGGGAAAAACTGTTTTTT. Translating gives CASSASQGRREKLFF.

V usage is TRBV19 and J usage is TRBJ2-5; 7 nucleotides line up with TRBD1. Germline V CDR1 and CDR2: LNHDA, SQIVND (reference sequence). With V trimmed by 3 bases and J by 7 bases, 8 bases remained unmatched. CDR3 length equals 14 residues. CDR3 DNA: TGTGCCAGTAGTATCGGGACAGAAATTGTGACCCAGTACTTC. Protein: CASSIGTEIVTQYF.

The rearrangement uses TRBV7-2 and TRBJ1-1; a possible D gene is TRBD1 (6 bases). From germline, CDR1 is SGHTA and CDR2 FQGNSA. V was cut by 4 bases and J by 4 bases, with 10 bases left in between. The CDR3 runs 13 residues. CDR3 amino acids: CASSSQGGTEAFF. The CDR3 DNA reads TGTGCCAGCAGCTCACAGGGCGGCACTGAAGCTTTCTTT.

The genes are TRBV19 and TRBJ2-7; 13 nucleotides line up with TRBD2. J was trimmed by 5 bases and V by 6 bases; bases with no gene match: 7. The CDR3 totals 15 residues. Germline lookup yields CDR1 LNHDA and CDR2 SQIVND (reference sequence). The CDR3 DNA reads as TGTGCCAGTAGCTCACTAGCGGGGGGGCCCCACGAGCAGTACTTC. This sequence encodes CASSSLAGGPHEQYF.

This clone was seen only once. The same CDR3 can be traced to other DNA sequences in this sample. This chain uses TRBV10-3 with TRBJ1-4, with unresolved D. V was trimmed by 3 bases and J by 1 base, leaving 6 bases between them. Per germline, CDR1 ENHRY and CDR2 SYGVKD. The CDR3 has 14 amino acids. CDR3 region: CAISERGTNEKLFF. CDR3 nucleotides: TGTGCCATCAGTGAAAGAGGAACTAATGAAAAACTGTTTTTT.

CDR3 coding DNA: TGTGCCAGCAGCATTCTAATATCTGAAGCTTTCTTT. Translating it yields CASSILISEAFF. The gene calls are TRBV21-1 and TRBJ1-1. TRBV21-1 corresponds to a pseudogene. This CDR3 contains 12 residues.

The genes are TRBV5-4 and TRBJ2-5; no definite D call. The ends were cut back, 0 bases at V and 5 bases at J, with 11 bases in the middle. The germline V gene has CDR1 SGHNT and CDR2 YYREEE (reference sequence). The CDR3 has 14 residues. CDR3 in DNA: TGTGCCAGCAGCTTGGTTTCCAGTATCGAGACCCAGTACTTC. Translating it yields CASSLVSSIETQYF.

This clone was recorded only once. The chain is built from TRBV5-5 and TRBJ1-4; 8 nucleotides line up with TRBD1. Germline V lookup: CDR1 SGHKS, CDR2 YYEKEE (reference sequence). V was pared by 4 bases and J by 5 bases, with 7 bases of the junction left unmatched. The CDR3 length is 15 residues. CDR3 DNA: TGTGCCAGCAGCGATTGGACAGGGACCAATGAAAAACTGTTTTTT. The encoded protein is CASSDWTGTNEKLFF.

This sequence joins TRBV5-1 and TRBJ2-5; 8 nucleotides line up with TRBD2. V gave up 2 bases and J gave up 4 bases; unmatched junction bases: 4. This CDR3 has 14 amino acids. Germline V gene data show CDR1 as SGHRS and CDR2 as YFSETQ. The CDR3 here is CASSLRGLGETQYF. Here the CDR3 DNA reads TGCGCCAGCAGCTTACGGGGACTAGGAGAGACCCAGTACTTC.

There are a few counts of this clone. This chain uses TRBV30 with TRBJ1-2, with D hard to call. V lost 2 bases and J lost 2, with 9 bases in between. In germline, CDR1 is GTSNPN, CDR2 SVGIG (reference sequence). This CDR3 contains 13 residues. The CDR3 sequence is CAWSWGGNYGYTF. The CDR3 DNA reads TGTGCCTGGAGTTGGGGAGGGAACTATGGCTACACCTTC.

The rearrangement joins TRBV15 to TRBJ2-1; D gene ambiguous. Germline assignment: CDR1 LNHNV and CDR2 YYDKDF (reference sequence). The CDR3 covers 15 residues. V lost 5 bases to trimming and J lost 0 bases, with 11 bases between them. The CDR3 nucleotides read TGTGCCACCAGCCCCGGAGCCAGCTCCTACAATGAGCAGTTCTTC. This encodes CATSPGASSYNEQFF.

This clone was observed a handful of times. This chain's CDR3 is CASGFSGGRSNEQFF. CDR3 coding DNA: TGTGCTAGTGGTTTTTCGGGGGGACGCTCCAATGAGCAGTTCTTC. The chain couples TRBV12-5 to TRBJ2-1; 7 nucleotides match TRBD2. Germline-derived CDR1 and CDR2 are LGHNT and FRNRAP. CDR3 size: 15 residues. The trim removed 3 bases at V and 6 bases at J, leaving 8 bases unmatched.

This chain joins TRBV19 and TRBJ1-2; 12 positions match TRBD1. Losses at the gene ends were 5 bases for V and 4 bases for J; bases not matched to a gene: 5. Per the germline V gene, CDR1 is LNHDA and CDR2 is SQIVND (reference sequence). This CDR3 is built from 15 residues. The chain's CDR3 is CASSPGQGAAYGYTF. As DNA, the CDR3 is TGTGCCAGTAGTCCGGGACAGGGGGCGGCCTATGGCTACACCTTC. Filled out from reference TRBV19 and TRBJ1-2, the complete variable domain reads DGGITQSPKYLFRKEGQNVTLSCEQNLNHDAMYWYRQDPGQGLRLIYYSQIVNDFQKGDIAEGYSVSREKKESFPLTVTSAQKNPTAFYLCASSPGQGAAYGYTFGSGTRLTVV.

The rearrangement links TRBV6-5 to TRBJ1-6; 7 nucleotides align to TRBD1. V gave up 6 bases and J gave up 9 bases; unmatched junction bases: 11. This CDR3 has 15 residues. Germline lookup yields CDR1 MNHEY and CDR2 SVGAGI. The CDR3 nucleotides read TGTGCCAGCAGCCGGACGACAGGGTCGGTTTCACCCCTCCACTTT. This codes for CASSRTTGSVSPLHF.

In this sample, this clone turned up once. This rearrangement joins TRBV11-1 to TRBJ2-7, with TRBD1 matching 7 bases. V shed 2 bases and J 5 bases; nucleotides not matched to a gene: 9. CDR3 length: 15 residues. Germline V gene data show CDR1 as SGHAT and CDR2 as FQDESV (reference sequence). CDR3 DNA: TGTGCCAGCAGCTTAAGGAGCGCCGGGACAGACGAGCAGTACTTC. Translated, it gives CASSLRSAGTDEQYF. The full variable domain, completed using reference TRBV11-1 and TRBJ2-7, is EAEVAQSPRYKITEKSQAVAFWCDPISGHATLYWYRQILGQGPELLVQFQDESVVDDSQLPKDRFSAERLKGVDSTLKIQPAELGDSAMYLCASSLRSAGTDEQYFGPGTRLTVT.

This rearrangement joins TRBV3-1 (or the pseudogene TRBV3-2) to TRBJ2-1; the D is unclear. Trimming stripped 0 bases from V and 4 bases from J, with 10 bases between. The length of the CDR3 is 15 residues. Germline CDR1 and CDR2: LGHDT and YNNKEL (reference sequence). The CDR3: CASSQDFNSYNEQFF. The CDR3 coding sequence is TGTGCCAGCAGCCAAGATTTTAATTCTTACAATGAGCAGTTCTTC.

This clone has just one count. The chain couples TRBV14 to TRBJ1-5; D might be TRBD1 (5 bases). Trimming pared 2 bases from V and 6 bases from J, leaving 5 bases between. The CDR3 runs 12 residues. The germline gives CDR1 SGHDN, CDR2 FVKESK. The CDR3, as DNA: TGTGCCAGCAGCCAAACAGGTCAGCCCCAGCATTTT. As protein: CASSQTGQPQHF.

CDR3 region: CASSPVGANYGYTF. In nucleotides, the CDR3 is TGTGCCAGCTCACCAGTGGGGGCCAACTATGGCTACACCTTC. The rearrangement uses TRBV18 and TRBJ1-2, with D perhaps TRBD1 (6 bases). Germline V gene lookup returns CDR1 KGHSH and CDR2 LQKENI. The CDR3 is 14 residues long. V lost 2 bases and J lost 2, with 9 bases in between.

The CDR3 is CASSTGAGGVYGYTF. In DNA, the CDR3 is TGTGCCAGCAGCACGGGGGCAGGGGGAGTCTATGGCTACACCTTC. This chain connects TRBV27 to TRBJ1-2; 7 bases agree with TRBD1. The J segment lost 4 bases and the V segment lost 6 bases, leaving 11 bases of the junction unmatched. CDR3 length: 15 amino acids. Germline V lookup: CDR1 MNHEY, CDR2 SMNVEV (reference sequence).

The chain joins TRBV4-2 to TRBJ1-6; D gene uncertain. The germline V and J ends were trimmed by 2 bases and 1 base, with 9 bases remaining between them. The CDR3 is 16 residues long. Germline V gene lookup returns CDR1 LGHNA and CDR2 YNFKEQ. CDR3 DNA sequence: TGTGCCAGCAGCCAAAACAGCGGTTCCTATAATTCACCCCTCCACTTT. Translation gives CASSQNSGSYNSPLHF.

The table lists this clone with a few counts. The chain employs TRBV6-5 and TRBJ2-7; 7 nucleotides line up with TRBD2. The V gene end was trimmed by 3 bases and the J gene end by 2 bases; junction bases not matched to a gene: 7. CDR3 size: 15 residues. CDR1 and CDR2 from the germline V gene are MNHEY and SVGAGI. This chain's CDR3 is CASSYTAGPAYEQYF. The CDR3 nucleotides are TGTGCCAGCAGTTATACAGCGGGGCCTGCCTACGAGCAGTACTTC.

The chain has TRBV11-2 and TRBJ1-2; D remains ambiguous. Germline CDR1 and CDR2: SGHAT and FQNNGV. The CDR3 sequence is 12 residues long. V lost 4 bases and J 5 bases, leaving 8 bases between the germline ends. CDR3 coding DNA: TGTGCCAGCAGCTCCGAGGCGTATGGCTACACCTTC. Its protein product is CASSSEAYGYTF.

The chain carries TRBV4-2 and TRBJ1-4; 8 bases fit TRBD1. The CDR3 has 17 residues. CDR1 LGHNA and CDR2 YNFKEQ come from the germline V gene. V lost 5 bases and J lost 0; bases outside the gene matches: 8. The CDR3 DNA sequence: TGTGCCAGCAGCAGGGGATTACAGGGGGCAACTAATGAAAAACTGTTTTTT. Translating gives CASSRGLQGATNEKLFF.

The V and J genes are TRBV28 and TRBJ1-2, with D unclear. This CDR3 has 15 amino acids. Trimming cost V 8 bases and J 0 bases, with 16 bases left between them. CDR1 is MDHEN, CDR2 SYDVKM, per germline. The CDR3, as DNA: TGTGCCAGCGCCGTCCAGACACCCGCTAACTATGGCTACACCTTC. As protein: CASAVQTPANYGYTF.